The rows below give T cell receptor beta chains drawn from one sample of a study of persistence of HIV-infected CD4 T cells. Antigens of these TCRs are unknown. The data were produced by immunoSEQ multiplex PCR, yet TCRdb's version contains in-frame clones alone and is incomplete. Counted here are roughly 41,000 clones, about 85% occurring once; the ten biggest clones make up roughly 1.5%. The starting material was CD4+ T cells sorted from PBMCs after roughly 20-hour stimulation, obtained from a patient who received antiretroviral therapy. These receptors came from an adult man with HIV who was CMV-seropositive. Both conserved end residues are part of each CDR3. The D gene is left open where the match is weak. Some rows have no size entry. The others give once, few or many, or a class for an expanded clone.

>once|TRBD1|TRBJ2-5|TRBV18
TGTGCCAGCTCATCGACAGGGCTAGAGACCCAGTACTTC
CASSSTGLETQYF
>once|-|TRBJ2-3|TRBV3-1/TRBV3-2
TGTGCCAGCAGCCACGCAGGAGCAGGGAGCACAGATACGCAGTATTTT
CASSHAGAGSTDTQYF
>-|-|TRBJ1-1|TRBV30
TGTGCCTGGAGTGTAACCTCTGAAGCTTTCTTT
CAWSVTSEAFF
>-|-|TRBJ1-1|TRBV5-1
TGCGCCAGCAGCATGCGAACCGGGGTCACTGAAGCTTTCTTT
CASSMRTGVTEAFF
>-|TRBD2|TRBJ2-3|TRBV4-1
TGCGCCAGCAGCCAACATCCGGGGGGGGTCACAGATACGCAGTATTTT
CASSQHPGGVTDTQYF
>medium-sized|-|TRBJ1-5|TRBV6-1
TGTGCCAGCAGTGAAGGGGCAGGGGCCCATCAGCCCCAGCATTTT
CASSEGAGAHQPQHF
>-|-|TRBJ2-7|TRBV3-1/TRBV3-2
TGTGCCAGCAGCCAAAGGTCCCACGAGCAGTACTTC
CASSQRSHEQYF
>-|-|TRBJ1-5|TRBV5-5
TGTGCCAGCAGCTTGGAGGCCCAAAATCAGCCCCAGCATTTT
CASSLEAQNQPQHF
>few|-|TRBJ1-6|TRBV28
TGTGCCAGCAAGGGAGGGGGACTCTATAATTCACCCCTCCACTTT
CASKGGGLYNSPLHF
>-|-|TRBJ1-1|TRBV3-1/TRBV3-2
TGTGCCAGCAGCCCCGCACTCACCCGGGAAGCTTTCTTT
CASSPALTREAFF
>-|TRBD1|TRBJ1-2|TRBV6-5
TGTGCCATCCGGGACAGCCTCTATGGCTACACCTTC
CAIRDSLYGYTF
>once|-|TRBJ1-5|TRBV28
TGTGCCAGCAGTTTTCCGGGGCACAATCAGCCCCAGCATTTT
CASSFPGHNQPQHF
>-|TRBD1|TRBJ1-4|TRBV30
TGTGCCTGGGACAGGGGGCGCGGAAAACTGTTTTTT
CAWDRGRGKLFF
>-|-|TRBJ1-6|TRBV19
TGTGCCAGTAGTATTTCCTTCAGGAGCTACAATTCACCCCTCCACTTT
CASSISFRSYNSPLHF
>-|-|TRBJ2-4|TRBV28
TGTGCCAGCAGTTTACAGGGAAGTAAAAACATTCAGTACTTC
CASSLQGSKNIQYF
>once|-|TRBJ1-4|TRBV9
TGTGCCAGCAGCGTAGAGGGCCCAAACAGTGAAAAACTGTTTTTT
CASSVEGPNSEKLFF
>-|-|TRBJ2-4|TRBV15
TGTGCCACCAGCAGAGCCCGCTCAAACATTCAGTACTTC
CATSRARSNIQYF
>-|-|TRBJ1-5|TRBV2
TGTGCCAGCTCTGGATTAGGCGGCAATCAGCCCCAGCATTTT
CASSGLGGNQPQHF
>-|TRBD1|TRBJ2-7|TRBV6-5
TGTGCCAGCAGTACCGGGACAGCACTCTCCTACGAGCAGTACTTC
CASSTGTALSYEQYF
>-|-|TRBJ1-1|TRBV6-5
TGTGCCAGCAGCTCCTCCAACAGGAACACTGAAGCTTTCTTT
CASSSSNRNTEAFF
>-|-|TRBJ1-2|TRBV5-4
TGTGCCAGCAGCTTGGACAATAACTATGGCTACACCTTC
CASSLDNNYGYTF
>-|-|TRBJ1-5|TRBV6-5
TGTGCCAGCAGTTTGACAGTTAGCAATCAGCCCCAGCATTTT
CASSLTVSNQPQHF
>-|-|TRBJ2-2|TRBV5-1
TGCGCCAGCAGCTCTCAGGGAGTTCTTAATTCGGGGGAGCTGTTTTTT
CASSSQGVLNSGELFF
>-|-|TRBJ1-4|TRBV5-1
TGCGCCAGCAGCCCCCCTTCGGGTGGGGCATATGAAAAACTGTTTTTT
CASSPPSGGAYEKLFF
>-|TRBD1|TRBJ1-4|TRBV5-8
TGTGCCAGCACCTTTACAGGGGGTATTGAAAAACTGTTTTTT
CASTFTGGIEKLFF
>-|-|TRBJ1-4|TRBV4-1
TGCGCCAGCAGCCAAACGATCGAACGGGGAATTCGGGAAAAACTGTTTTTT
CASSQTIERGIREKLFF
>-|TRBD1|TRBJ1-1|TRBV9
TGTGCCAGCAGCGCGGACAGGTTGAACACTGAAGCTTTCTTT
CASSADRLNTEAFF
>-|-|TRBJ1-4|TRBV6-5
TGTGCCAGCAGTTTTACAGGTTTGGGGACTAATGAAAAACTGTTTTTT
CASSFTGLGTNEKLFF
>-|-|TRBJ1-2|TRBV5-6
TGTGCCAGCAGCTCAGGACAGTATGGCTACACCTTC
CASSSGQYGYTF
>-|TRBD1|TRBJ2-2|TRBV3-1/TRBV3-2
TGTGCCAGCAGCCAATACCGGGACAGGGCGAACACCGGGGAGCTGTTTTTT
CASSQYRDRANTGELFF
>medium-sized|TRBD2|TRBJ2-1|TRBV5-1
TGCGCCAGCAGCCCGCCGAATGGCGGGGGGGCGAATGAGCAGTTCTTC
CASSPPNGGGANEQFF
>-|-|TRBJ2-7|TRBV18
TGTGCCAGCTCACCACCGGCAGGCTACGAGCAGTACTTC
CASSPPAGYEQYF
>once|-|TRBJ1-1|TRBV6-2/TRBV6-3
TGTGCCAGCAGTTCCGGACGGATGAACACTGAAGCTTTCTTT
CASSSGRMNTEAFF
>-|-|TRBJ2-1|TRBV6-1
TGTGCCAGCAGTGATTTCAGTTCCGTCAATGAGCAGTTCTTC
CASSDFSSVNEQFF
>-|TRBD2|TRBJ2-7|TRBV3-1/TRBV3-2
TGTGCCAGCAGCCGCCTCCTAGCGGGGGCAGCCGAGCAGTACTTC
CASSRLLAGAAEQYF
>-|TRBD1|TRBJ2-2|TRBV5-1
TGCGCCAGCAGCTTACGGACAGGGCAGCGCGGGGAGCTGTTTTTT
CASSLRTGQRGELFF
>-|-|TRBJ1-6|TRBV7-8
TGTGCCAGCAGCTTAGTGGGGGTCAATTCACCCCTCCACTTT
CASSLVGVNSPLHF
>-|-|TRBJ2-7|TRBV20-1
TGCAGTGCTAGTTCCCAGGGGAATGGTGGAGAGCAGTACTTC
CSASSQGNGGEQYF
>-|-|TRBJ1-1|TRBV10-3
TGTGCCATCAGTGACCAGGCGGGCACTGAAGCTTTCTTT
CAISDQAGTEAFF
>-|-|TRBJ2-1|TRBV19
TGTGCCAGTACACTCGGGGTCGGAGAGGGGAATGAGCAGTTCTTC
CASTLGVGEGNEQFF
>-|TRBD1|TRBJ1-1|TRBV4-2
TGTGCCAGCAGCCAGGGACAGGGTCGTGACACTGAAGCTTTCTTT
CASSQGQGRDTEAFF
>-|-|TRBJ1-4|TRBV19
TGTGCCAGTAGTATAACCGCGGGAAGGAGGGAGGAAAAACTGTTTTTT
CASSITAGRREEKLFF
>-|TRBD2|TRBJ2-3|TRBV5-1
TGCGCCAGCGGCCGCGGGGGTCTCCAGGATACGCAGTATTTT
CASGRGGLQDTQYF
>once|-|TRBJ2-7|TRBV5-1
TGCGCCAGCAGCCCTTACTCCGGCGGAGGCGTCTACGAGCAGTACTTC
CASSPYSGGGVYEQYF
>-|-|TRBJ2-1|TRBV3-1/TRBV3-2
TGTGCCAGCAGCCAGGTAGAGCGGGCCAGCAATGAGCAGTTCTTC
CASSQVERASNEQFF
>-|TRBD1|TRBJ1-5|TRBV2
TGTGCCAGCAGTCCGGGACAGGGCGGACGGCAGCCCCAGCATTTT
CASSPGQGGRQPQHF
>-|TRBD1|TRBJ2-7|TRBV7-8
TGTGCCAGCAGCTTAGCTCGGACAGGCTACGAGCAGTACTTC
CASSLARTGYEQYF
>-|-|TRBJ2-7|TRBV30
TGTGCCTGGAGTGCGACCTACGAGCAGTACTTC
CAWSATYEQYF
>-|-|TRBJ1-1|TRBV13
TGTGCCAGCAGCCTCCGCGGGGTAGGGAACACTGAAGCTTTCTTT
CASSLRGVGNTEAFF
>-|-|TRBJ1-2|TRBV5-8
TGTGCCAGCAGCTCCGACATCGACTATGGCTACACCTTC
CASSSDIDYGYTF
>-|TRBD1|TRBJ1-2|TRBV6-5
TGTGCCAGCAGTTACTCCAGACAGGGAAGGAACTATGGCTACACCTTC
CASSYSRQGRNYGYTF
>-|-|TRBJ1-1|TRBV5-1
TGCGCCAGCAGCTTCGAAGGGGGCACTGAAGCTTTCTTT
CASSFEGGTEAFF
>-|TRBD1|TRBJ1-2|TRBV2
TGTGCCAGCAGTATGGACAGGGGATATGGCTACACCTTC
CASSMDRGYGYTF
>-|-|TRBJ2-1|TRBV4-1
TGCGCCAGCAGCCTGTCGACTGCGGGGTTGAACAATGAGCAGTTCTTC
CASSLSTAGLNNEQFF
>few|-|TRBJ1-3|TRBV4-2
TGTGCCAGCAGCCAAGGACCAGGGGCCAGGAACACCATATATTTT
CASSQGPGARNTIYF